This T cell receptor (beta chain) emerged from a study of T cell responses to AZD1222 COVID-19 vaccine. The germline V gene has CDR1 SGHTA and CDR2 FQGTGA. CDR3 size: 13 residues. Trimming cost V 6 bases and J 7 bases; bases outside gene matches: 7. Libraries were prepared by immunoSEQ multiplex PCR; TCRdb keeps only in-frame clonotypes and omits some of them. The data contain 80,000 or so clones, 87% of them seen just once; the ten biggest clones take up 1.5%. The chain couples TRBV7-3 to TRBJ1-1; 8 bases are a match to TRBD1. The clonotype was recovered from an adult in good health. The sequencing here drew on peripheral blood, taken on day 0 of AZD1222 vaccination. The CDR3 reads CASSLGQGGEAFF. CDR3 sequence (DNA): TGTGCCAGCAGTCTCGGACAGGGCGGTGAAGCTTTCTTT.